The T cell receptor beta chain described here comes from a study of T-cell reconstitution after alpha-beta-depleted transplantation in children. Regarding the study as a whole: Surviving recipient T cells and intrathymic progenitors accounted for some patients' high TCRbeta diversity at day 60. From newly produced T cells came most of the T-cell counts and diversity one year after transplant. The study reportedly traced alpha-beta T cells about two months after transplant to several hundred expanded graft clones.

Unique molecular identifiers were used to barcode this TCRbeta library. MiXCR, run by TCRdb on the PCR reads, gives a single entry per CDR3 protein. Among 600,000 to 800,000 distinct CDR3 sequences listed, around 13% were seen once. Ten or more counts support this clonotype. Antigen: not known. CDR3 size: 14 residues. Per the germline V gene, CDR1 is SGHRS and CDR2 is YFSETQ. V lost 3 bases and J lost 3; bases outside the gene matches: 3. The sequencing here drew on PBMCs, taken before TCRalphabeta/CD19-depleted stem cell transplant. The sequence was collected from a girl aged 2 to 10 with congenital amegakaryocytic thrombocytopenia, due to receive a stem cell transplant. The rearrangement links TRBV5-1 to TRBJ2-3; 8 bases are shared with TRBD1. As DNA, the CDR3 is TGCGCCAGCAGCTCGGACAGGGCTACAGATACGCAGTATTTT. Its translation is CASSSDRATDTQYF.